Each of the 30 T cell receptor beta chains below was sequenced from the same sample in a study of T cell responses to AZD1222 COVID-19 vaccine. Profiling relied on immunoSEQ multiplex PCR, and the TCRdb table lists in-frame clones only, not all of them. Among approximately 140,000 clones listed, about 95% were seen once. The sequencing used peripheral blood, collected on day 0 of AZD1222 vaccination. The receptors were sampled from an adult in good health.

This chain joins TRBV4-3 and TRBJ2-2; TRBD1 matches at 9 bases. The V and J ends lost 0 bases and 6 bases, in that order; junction bases with no gene match: 17. Germline lookup yields CDR1 LGHNA and CDR2 YSLEER. The length of the CDR3 is 20 residues. The chain's CDR3 is CASSQDLGRTGTGFPGELFF. The CDR3 nucleotides are TGCGCCAGCAGCCAAGATCTTGGACGGACCGGGACAGGGTTCCCCGGGGAGCTGTTTTTT.

Comments on this clone: Different DNA sequences within this sample yield the same CDR3. The DNA of the CDR3 is TGTGCCAGCTCACCTAGCGGGGCCTACAATGAGCAGTTCTTC. Amino acids: CASSPSGAYNEQFF. The chain joins TRBV18 to TRBJ2-1, with 8 bases lining up with TRBD2. V shed 3 bases, J shed 2 bases, and the junction held 0 bases outside the gene matches. The CDR3 has 14 amino acids. CDR1 and CDR2 from the germline V gene are KGHSH and LQKENI.

The rearrangement uses TRBV18 and TRBJ2-5; D might be TRBD1 (5 bases). Trimming took 3 bases from V and 2 from J, leaving 10 bases between them. The CDR3 is 14 amino acids. CDR1 and CDR2 from the germline V gene are KGHSH and LQKENI. The CDR3 DNA follows: TGTGCCAGCTCACCTCCGACAGTACAAGAGACCCAGTACTTC. This codes for CASSPPTVQETQYF.

This chain uses TRBV7-9 with TRBJ1-1; D ambiguous. The germline V gene has CDR1 SEHNR and CDR2 FQNEAQ (reference sequence). This CDR3 spans 12 amino acids. Trimming took 1 base from V and 4 from J, leaving 4 bases between them. The CDR3 bases are TGTGCCAGCAGCTTAGGATCCACTGAAGCTTTCTTT. Protein: CASSLGSTEAFF.

The rearrangement links TRBV4-3 to TRBJ2-1; a possible D gene is TRBD2 (5 bases). V lost 0 bases, J lost 5 bases, and 8 bases lay in between. The CDR3 is 14 residues long. Germline lookup yields CDR1 LGHNA and CDR2 YSLEER. The CDR3 nucleotides read TGCGCCAGCAGCCAAGAAAGCGGTGACAATGAGCAGTTCTTC. Translated: CASSQESGDNEQFF.

This chain uses TRBV27 with TRBJ1-2; D is unresolved. This CDR3 is 11 amino acids long. Trimming took off 10 bases at V and 6 bases at J, with 12 bases between the two ends. In germline, CDR1 is MNHEY, CDR2 SMNVEV (reference sequence). CDR3 bases: TGTGCCACATCACGGGGTCATGGCTACACCTTC. Amino acid sequence: CATSRGHGYTF.

To note about this clone: The same CDR3 arises from other DNA sequences in this sample as well. This chain uses TRBV2 with TRBJ2-7; D is perhaps TRBD1 (5 bases). V dropped 5 bases and J dropped 3 bases, with 8 bases sitting between them. Germline lookup yields CDR1 SNHLY and CDR2 FYNNEI. The CDR3 extends over 12 amino acids. The CDR3 DNA reads as TGTGCCAGCAGTCGGCAGGGCTACGAGCAGTACGTC. Translating it yields CASSRQGYEQYV.

Turning to this clone: A read error may account for a junction end that differs from germline. The rearrangement uses TRBV4-3 and TRBJ1-6; D call uncertain. Germline-derived CDR1 and CDR2 are LGHNA and YSLEER. The CDR3 consists of 14 residues. DNA for the CDR3: TGCGCCAGCAACCAAGATCATCTGCATTCACCCCTCCACTTT. This codes for CASNQDHLHSPLHF.

V and J are TRBV18 and TRBJ1-1; 7 bases match TRBD1. Germline V gene data show CDR1 as KGHSH and CDR2 as LQKENI. The CDR3 extends over 14 amino acids. V was pared by 4 bases and J by 3 bases, with 5 bases of the junction left unmatched. The CDR3 coding sequence is TGTGCCAGCTCACTCGACAGGGTGTACACTGAAGCTTTCTTT. Residues: CASSLDRVYTEAFF.

The genes are TRBV6-5 and TRBJ1-6; D not resolved. Germline V gene data show CDR1 as MNHEY and CDR2 as SVGAGI. V lost 6 bases, J lost 7 bases, and 10 bases lay in between. This CDR3 has 13 amino acids. The DNA of the CDR3 is TGTGCCAGCAGGCGGGAGACCAATTCACCCCTCCACTTT. This codes for CASRRETNSPLHF.

This chain joins TRBV4-2 and TRBJ1-1; no clear D gene. The V and J ends lost 3 bases and 2 bases respectively, with 13 bases between them. Per germline, CDR1 LGHNA and CDR2 YNFKEQ. There are 15 residues in the CDR3. The CDR3 here is CASSHQHDINTEAFF. The CDR3 DNA follows: TGTGCCAGCAGCCATCAACACGACATAAACACTGAAGCTTTCTTT.

The chain is built from TRBV27 and TRBJ1-2; the match to TRBD1 covers 7 bases. The CDR3 is 17 amino acids. V lost 8 bases, J lost 1 base, and 16 bases stayed unmatched. The germline V gene has CDR1 MNHEY and CDR2 SMNVEV (reference sequence). CDR3 coding DNA: TGTGCCAGCGGAGCCGGGGACAGTCAAACACTTAACTATGGCTACACCTTC. Protein: CASGAGDSQTLNYGYTF.

The V call is TRBV28, the J call TRBJ1-4; D ambiguous. CDR1 and CDR2 from the germline V gene are MDHEN and SYDVKM. The V and J ends lost 7 bases and 4 bases respectively, with 7 bases between them. This CDR3 spans 12 amino acids. The chain's CDR3 is CASKGSNEKLFF. The CDR3 DNA sequence: TGTGCCAGCAAGGGAAGTAATGAAAAACTGTTTTTT.

CDR3 sequence: CASGLVLGTGGASYGYTF. DNA for the CDR3: TGTGCTAGTGGTTTGGTCCTTGGCACAGGGGGAGCAAGCTATGGCTACACCTTC. This sequence joins TRBV12-5 and TRBJ1-2; 8 nucleotides line up with TRBD1. V dropped 0 bases and J dropped 4; count of bases not matched to a gene: 13. CDR3 length equals 18 residues. CDR1 LGHNT and CDR2 FRNRAP come from the germline V gene.

The rearrangement uses TRBV6-4 and TRBJ1-1; D is perhaps TRBD1 (5 bases). The CDR3 runs 16 residues. The ends were cut back, 2 bases at V and 3 bases at J, with 16 bases in the middle. The germline gives CDR1 MRHNA, CDR2 SNTAGT. The CDR3 nucleotides read TGTGCCAGCAGTGACGAGGCAGGGACGGGATACACTGAAGCTTTCTTT. This codes for CASSDEAGTGYTEAFF.

The genes are TRBV4-3 and TRBJ2-1, with 7 bases fitting TRBD1. The V segment lost 0 bases and the J segment 1 base; nucleotides outside the gene matches: 3. CDR3 size: 16 residues. The germline V gene has CDR1 LGHNA and CDR2 YSLEER. CDR3 in amino acids: CASSQDLRGSYNEQFF. CDR3 in DNA: TGCGCCAGCAGCCAAGATCTCAGGGGGTCCTACAATGAGCAGTTCTTC.

This sequence joins TRBV5-1 and TRBJ1-1; D uncertain. The germline V gene encodes CDR1 SGHRS and CDR2 YFSETQ. CDR3 length: 13 residues. Trimming removed 0 bases from V and 1 base from J, with 4 bases in between. The CDR3 loop is CASSLGANTEAFF. The DNA for the CDR3 is TGCGCCAGCAGCTTGGGGGCGAACACTGAAGCTTTCTTT.

The CDR3 DNA is TGTGCCAGCAGTCCCTGGACAGGGCTAAACACTGAAGCTTTCTTT. Its translation: CASSPWTGLNTEAFF. J is TRBJ1-1 and V is TRBV27; 8 bases map to TRBD1. The CDR3 is made up of 15 amino acids. The V gene end was trimmed by 5 bases and the J gene end by 2 bases; junction bases not matched to a gene: 7. Per the germline V gene, CDR1 is MNHEY and CDR2 is SMNVEV (reference sequence).

This chain joins TRBV6-5 and TRBJ1-5; no definite D call. V shed 5 bases and J shed 1 base, with 6 bases lying between them. CDR1 is MNHEY, CDR2 SVGAGI, per germline. CDR3 size: 13 residues. The CDR3 coding sequence is TGTGCCAGCAGTACCGGGAGCAATCAGCCCCAGCATTTT. Translating gives CASSTGSNQPQHF.

The chain recombines TRBV9 with TRBJ2-3, with 10 bases that match TRBD2. Germline V gene lookup returns CDR1 SGDLS and CDR2 YYNGEE. The CDR3 runs to 14 residues. Trimming at V came to 7 bases and at J to 2 bases, leaving 4 bases not matched to a gene. CDR3 sequence (DNA): TGTGCCAGCTCCGGGACTAGCGCCACAGATACGCAGTATTTT. As protein: CASSGTSATDTQYF.

J is TRBJ1-6 and V is TRBV5-5; D may be TRBD1 (5 bases). The CDR3 extends over 15 amino acids. Germline V gene lookup returns CDR1 SGHKS and CDR2 YYEKEE (reference sequence). Trimming pared 0 bases from V and 4 bases from J, leaving 8 bases between. CDR3 in amino acids: CASSLGQTYNSPLHF. The CDR3 DNA reads as TGTGCCAGCAGCTTGGGACAGACGTATAATTCACCCCTCCACTTT.

The chain is built from TRBV11-2 and TRBJ1-1, with D perhaps matching TRBD1 (5 bases). The CDR3 has 13 residues. Trimming cost V 2 bases and J 8 bases, with 12 bases left between them. Germline V CDR1 and CDR2: SGHAT, FQNNGV. CDR3 in amino acids: CASSLFRRTEAFF. The DNA for the CDR3 is TGTGCCAGCAGCTTATTCCGCCGGACAGAAGCTTTCTTT.

The chain uses TRBV6-4 and TRBJ2-7; weak D call: TRBD2 (6 bases). Germline V lookup: CDR1 MRHNA, CDR2 SNTAGT. The V gene lost 7 bases and the J gene lost 0 bases, with 22 bases spanning the gap. The CDR3 runs 17 residues. In DNA, the CDR3 is TGTGCCAGCATCGGGGGTCCGAATCTTTTTAGCTCCTACGAGCAGTACGTC. It encodes CASIGGPNLFSSYEQYV.

The chain combines TRBV18 with TRBJ1-1; TRBD1 matches 7 bases. The V and J ends lost 5 bases and 1 base, in that order; junction bases with no gene match: 7. CDR1 KGHSH and CDR2 LQKENI come from the germline V gene. This CDR3 has 15 amino acids. The CDR3 DNA reads TGTGCCAGCTCATGGGCGGAGGGGGCGAACACTGAAGCTTTCTTT. This gives the protein CASSWAEGANTEAFF.

The chain has TRBV19 and TRBJ1-2; 12 nucleotides line up with TRBD1. There are 13 residues in the CDR3. With V trimmed by 8 bases and J by 6 bases, 4 bases remained unmatched. Germline assignment: CDR1 LNHDA and CDR2 SQIVND (reference sequence). CDR3 DNA: TGTGCCAGTGCTTGGGACAGGGGGCATGGCTACACCTTC. Its translation: CASAWDRGHGYTF.

This chain uses TRBV6-5 with TRBJ1-4; D gene unclear. This CDR3 is 12 amino acids long. Germline values: CDR1 MNHEY, CDR2 SVGAGI. Trimming stripped 2 bases from V and 8 bases from J, with 6 bases between. The chain's CDR3 is CASSYDYEKLFF. The DNA for the CDR3 is TGTGCCAGCAGTTACGATTACGAAAAACTGTTTTTT.

The genes are TRBV12-3 or TRBV12-4 and TRBJ1-2; D gene unclear. The V end was cut by 1 base, the J end by 7 bases, with 10 bases between. CDR3 length: 13 amino acids. The DNA for the CDR3 is TGTGCCAGCAGTTTAGACCCCATGGTTGGCTACACCTTC. Translation: CASSLDPMVGYTF.

This rearrangement joins TRBV6-2 or TRBV6-3 to TRBJ2-7, with 9 bases matching TRBD1. J lost 0 bases, V lost 0 bases, and 0 bases had no gene match. The germline CDR1 and CDR2 sequences are MNHEY and SVGEGT. This CDR3 region has 15 residues. For the CDR3, the DNA is TGTGCCAGCAGTTACTCGGACAGGGGCTCCTACGAGCAGTACGTC. Encoded protein: CASSYSDRGSYEQYV.

As DNA, the CDR3 is TGTGCCAGCAGCTCAAGCGGGGGGCCGGGTTATGAGCAGTTCTTC. Its protein is CASSSSGGPGYEQFF. V gene TRBV5-4 combines with J gene TRBJ2-1, with 9 bases fitting TRBD2. The CDR3 runs to 15 residues. The V gene's germline CDR1 is SGHNT and CDR2 YYREEE (reference sequence). The ends lost 3 bases at V and 8 bases at J; junction bases unmatched: 9. Looking up the rest from reference TRBV5-4 and TRBJ2-1 gives the full variable domain: ETGVTQSPTHLIKTRGQQVTLRCSSQSGHNTVSWYQQALGQGPQFIFQYYREEENGRGNFPPRFSGLQFPNYSSELNVNALELDDSALYLCASSSSGGPGYEQFFGPGTRLTVL.

This clone is a singleton in its sample. The V and J genes are TRBV5-4 and TRBJ2-7; TRBD1 matches at 11 bases. The length of the CDR3 is 14 residues. V shed 4 bases and J 3 bases; nucleotides not matched to a gene: 3. Looked up from germline, CDR1 is SGHNT and CDR2 is YYREEE (reference sequence). The CDR3 region has the DNA TGTGCCAGCAGCGCCGGGACAGGGGGCTACGAGCAGTACGTC. It is translated as CASSAGTGGYEQYV.